Each of the 18 T cell receptor beta chains below was sequenced from the same sample in a study of healthy donors' naive CD4 and CD8 T cells. A linear amplification protocol produced the TCR libraries from 400 to 550 ng of total RNA. TCRdb passed the reads through MiXCR, listing each CDR3 protein once. This table has about 180,000 distinct CDR3 sequences, over 60% appearing once. Sequenced: naive CD4+ and CD8+ T cells sorted from blood, pooled from several donors. The source of these receptors is a pool of human donors in good health; the sample pools cells from several healthy donors.

This chain joins TRBV20-1 and TRBJ1-1; TRBD1 might be the D (5 bases). Germline-derived CDR1 and CDR2 are DFQATT and SNEGSKA (reference sequence). This CDR3 spans 18 amino acids. V was cut by 3 bases and J by 2 bases, with 25 bases left in between. The CDR3 protein is CSARIGRQGLNPNTEAFF. In DNA, the CDR3 is TGCAGTGCTAGGATCGGGAGGCAGGGCCTGAATCCCAACACTGAAGCTTTCTTT.

This clonotype was picked up a small number of times. The V and J genes are TRBV6-2 or TRBV6-3 and TRBJ1-5; D not resolved. V lost 6 bases and J 4 bases, leaving 7 bases between the germline ends. CDR1 is MNHEY, CDR2 SVGEGT, per germline. The CDR3 has 12 amino acids. The CDR3 region is CASRTLNQPQHF. The CDR3 DNA reads as TGTGCCAGCAGAACCTTAAATCAGCCCCAGCATTTT.

The V and J genes are TRBV4-3 and TRBJ2-2, with D unclear. CDR1 and CDR2 from the germline V gene are LGHNA and YSLEER. V was trimmed by 0 bases and J by 7 bases, leaving 12 bases between them. The CDR3 has 15 amino acids. The CDR3 nucleotides are TGCGCCAGCAGCCAAGATCTCGCGTCCTTCGGGGAGCTGTTTTTT. Translation gives CASSQDLASFGELFF.

This chain links TRBV6-2 or TRBV6-3 with TRBJ2-7; D may match TRBD1 or TRBD2 (5 bases each). Germline V lookup: CDR1 MNHEY, CDR2 SVGEGT. The CDR3 is made up of 12 amino acids. V was pared by 2 bases and J by 6 bases, with 8 bases between. The CDR3 DNA sequence: TGTGCCAGCAGTTACCGGGACCTCGAGCAGTACTTC. Translated, it gives CASSYRDLEQYF.

The chain links TRBV29-1 to TRBJ2-1, with D perhaps TRBD2 (5 bases). V lost 4 bases to trimming and J lost 8 bases, with 12 bases between them. This CDR3 comprises 12 residues. Germline V lookup: CDR1 SQVTM, CDR2 ANQGSEA. For the CDR3, the DNA is TGCAGCGTTGGAGGGCAGACGGATGAGCAGTTCTTC. It yields the protein CSVGGQTDEQFF.

This clonotype was seen a handful of times. The chain couples TRBV6-5 to TRBJ2-7; 10 bases align to TRBD2. Looked up from germline, CDR1 is MNHEY and CDR2 is SVGAGI. V lost 5 bases, J lost 4 bases, and 5 bases stayed unmatched. The CDR3 runs to 14 residues. The CDR3, as DNA: TGTGCCAGCAGTACGAGGACTAGCGGTTACGAGCAGTACTTC. This sequence encodes CASSTRTSGYEQYF.

The V and J genes are TRBV30 and TRBJ2-7; possible D gene TRBD2, 5 bases. V was shortened by 5 bases and J by 2 bases, with 10 bases between the two germline ends. CDR1 is GTSNPN and CDR2 is SVGIG in the germline V gene (reference sequence). The CDR3 runs 12 residues. The CDR3 is CAWGRQAYEQYF. The CDR3 DNA sequence: TGTGCCTGGGGGAGACAAGCCTACGAGCAGTACTTC.

This clonotype has only a few counts. The chain employs TRBV29-1 and TRBJ2-7; maybe TRBD1 (6 bases). V shed 6 bases and J shed 5 bases, with 14 bases lying between them. The germline gives CDR1 SQVTM, CDR2 ANQGSEA. CDR3 length: 12 amino acids. CDR3 loop: CSVRKGVDEQYF. The DNA for the CDR3 is TGCAGCGTCCGAAAGGGGGTAGACGAGCAGTACTTC.

The CDR3, as DNA: TGTGCCAGCAGTTTGAAGGGGTTGAACACTGAAGCTTTCTTT. Protein: CASSLKGLNTEAFF. The rearrangement joins TRBV27 to TRBJ1-1; TRBD1 is a possible D gene (5 bases). Germline V gives CDR1 MNHEY, CDR2 SMNVEV (reference sequence). This CDR3 spans 14 amino acids. V was cut by 3 bases and J by 0 bases, with 8 bases left in between.

The chain uses TRBV29-1 and TRBJ2-7; 9 positions agree with TRBD1. V was clipped by 5 bases and J by 7 bases; unmatched bases: 9. Germline-derived CDR1 and CDR2 are SQVTM and ANQGSEA. The CDR3 runs 13 residues. The CDR3 DNA follows: TGCAGCGTTCGGACAGGGGCTCTGGGTGAGCAGTACTTC. It codes for CSVRTGALGEQYF.

The CDR3 DNA is TGTGCCGAGTTTAGGTGGGAGGCGGCAGATACGCAGTATTTT. This translates into CAEFRWEAADTQYF. The chain joins TRBV6-6 to TRBJ2-3, with D possibly being TRBD2 (6 bases). Trimming took 11 bases from V and 4 from J, leaving 19 bases between them. Germline V gives CDR1 MNHNY, CDR2 SVGAGI (reference sequence). The CDR3 spans 14 residues.

Comment on this clonotype: An end of the junction differs from the germline gene, which may be a read error. The chain is built from TRBV5-5 and TRBJ2-1; no clear D gene. The CDR3 has 16 residues. Germline loops: CDR1 SGHKS, CDR2 YYEKEE (reference sequence). This chain's CDR3 is CASSLDPPNHYNEQFF. The CDR3 DNA is TGCGCCAGCAGCTTGGATCCCCCCAACCACTACAATGAGCAGTTCTTC.

This chain uses TRBV6-5 with TRBJ2-3; TRBD2 aligns across 8 bases. Unmatched junction bases numbered 7, after V lost 7 bases and J lost 4 bases. This CDR3 has 14 amino acids. Germline loops: CDR1 MNHEY, CDR2 SVGAGI. Here the CDR3 reads CASMGGRLADTQYF. The CDR3 region has the DNA TGTGCCAGCATGGGCGGGAGGTTGGCAGATACGCAGTATTTT.

This clonotype was picked up one time. The V gene is TRBV19, the J gene TRBJ2-7; tentatively, D is TRBD2 (6 bases). The germline CDR1 and CDR2 sequences are LNHDA and SQIVND (reference sequence). This CDR3 has 13 residues. Trimming took off 5 bases at V and 5 bases at J, with 13 bases between the two ends. The DNA for the CDR3 is TGTGCCAGTAGTTGGAGGGTGTATAACGAGCAGTACTTC. Translation gives CASSWRVYNEQYF. Based on the CDR3 plus reference TRBV19 and TRBJ2-7, the full variable domain is DGGITQSPKYLFRKEGQNVTLSCEQNLNHDAMYWYRQDPGQGLRLIYYSQIVNDFQKGDIAEGYSVSREKKESFPLTVTSAQKNPTAFYLCASSWRVYNEQYFGPGTRLTVT.

This clonotype has only a few counts. The chain combines TRBV29-1 with TRBJ2-4; D remains unclear. Per the germline V gene, CDR1 is SQVTM and CDR2 is ANQGSEA. The V gene lost 3 bases and the J gene lost 7 bases, with 19 bases spanning the gap. The CDR3 loop spans 15 amino acids. The CDR3 here is CSVEGDRSLRNIQYF. The CDR3 coding sequence is TGCAGCGTTGAGGGCGATAGGTCACTTCGGAACATTCAGTACTTC.

The J gene is TRBJ1-4, the V gene TRBV12-3 or TRBV12-4; 7 bases are shared with TRBD1. The CDR3 loop spans 15 amino acids. V shed 3 bases and J 6 bases; nucleotides not matched to a gene: 7. CDR3 in DNA: TGTGCCAGCAGTTTCGGAGGACAGGTCTATGAAAAACTGTTTTTT. Protein sequence: CASSFGGQVYEKLFF.

The chain combines TRBV30 with TRBJ2-1; TRBD2 matches 8 bases. Germline V gene data show CDR1 as GTSNPN and CDR2 as SVGIG (reference sequence). The CDR3 sequence is 14 residues long. As DNA, the CDR3 is TGTGCTTGGGAGGCGGGACTAGGCTACAATGAGCAGTTCTTC. The encoded protein is CAWEAGLGYNEQFF.

V gene TRBV20-1 combines with J gene TRBJ2-1; D could derive from TRBD1 or TRBD2 (5 bases each). The CDR3 is 16 amino acids. Germline loops: CDR1 DFQATT, CDR2 SNEGSKA (reference sequence). Trimming shortened V by 4 bases and J by 5 bases, and 21 bases separated the two germline ends. The CDR3 reads CSAIQRGLLGDNEQFF. Here the CDR3 DNA reads TGCAGTGCTATTCAGCGTGGGCTATTGGGGGACAATGAGCAGTTCTTC.